The entry below gives a single T cell receptor beta chain sequence along with its context. Its antigen is not identified. This specimen belongs to a study of shared clonotypes between healthy human individuals. Profiling relied on immunoSEQ multiplex PCR, and the TCRdb table lists in-frame clones only, not all of them. The data show more than 2 million clones, less than 95% seen once. Study-wide points: The generation probabilities recorded for non-shared clonotypes fell below those of clonotypes shared by all four donors.

CD8 cells regarded as naive lacked CD45RO, were positively chosen for CCR7, and omitted terminally differentiated effector memory CD45RA+ cells. Every donor, a Caucasian adult, lived in Nashville, Tennessee. The sequencing input was naive CD8+ T cells sorted from blood. The source of this sequence is a man between 18 and 35 years old in good health.

As DNA, the CDR3 is TGTGCCAGCAGCTCCAACGGGGGAACGAGATACAATGAGCAGTTCTTC. The encoded protein is CASSSNGGTRYNEQFF. The V and J genes are TRBV27 and TRBJ2-1; perhaps TRBD2 as D (6 bases). The V end lost 6 bases, the J end lost 4 bases, and 19 bases lay between the germline ends. Germline V gene sequence: CDR1 MNHEY, CDR2 SMNVEV (reference sequence). This CDR3 is built from 16 residues.